The 31 T cell receptor beta chains reported below all come from one sample, sequenced in a study of T cell responses to AZD1222 COVID-19 vaccine. The repertoire was sequenced with immunoSEQ multiplex PCR; TCRdb's copy has only in-frame clones and lacks some. The sample consists of about 81,000 clones, 90% to 95% of them appearing once. The sequenced sample was peripheral blood, obtained on day 0 of AZD1222 vaccination. The receptors originated from an adult in good health.

This clone was observed a single time. This chain uses TRBV5-1 with TRBJ2-7; the match to TRBD2 covers 14 bases. Trimming took 4 bases from V and 7 from J; bases not matched to a gene: 13. This CDR3 spans 17 amino acids. Germline CDR1 SGHRS, CDR2 YFSETQ. CDR3 amino acids: CASSPRLAGGPFFEQYF. Here the CDR3 DNA reads TGCGCCAGCAGCCCCAGACTAGCGGGAGGGCCTTTTTTTGAGCAGTACTTC.

The V and J genes are TRBV10-3 and TRBJ1-6; D is unresolved. The CDR3 runs to 15 residues. Germline CDR1 ENHRY, CDR2 SYGVKD. Trimming removed 2 bases from V and 0 bases from J, with 5 bases in between. The CDR3 DNA follows: TGTGCCATCAGTGAGGGTGGCTCCTATAATTCACCCCTCCACTTT. Its translation is CAISEGGSYNSPLHF.

This clone appeared a few times. The rearrangement joins TRBV6-5 to TRBJ1-1, with D uncertain. CDR1 MNHEY and CDR2 SVGAGI come from the germline V gene. The CDR3 has 14 amino acids. Trimming stripped 0 bases from V and 5 bases from J, with 10 bases between. The CDR3 DNA sequence: TGTGCCAGCAGTTACTCGGGTGGGCGGACTGAAGCTTTCTTT. Its protein product is CASSYSGGRTEAFF.

This chain uses TRBV5-4 with TRBJ2-3; D could derive from TRBD1 or TRBD2 (6 bases each). CDR3 length: 16 amino acids. The V and J ends lost 4 bases and 0 bases respectively, with 15 bases between them. Germline CDR1 is SGHNT and CDR2 is YYREEE (reference sequence). In nucleotides, the CDR3 is TGTGCCAGCAGCCCAACGGGGGACACTAGCACAGATACGCAGTATTTT. This gives the protein CASSPTGDTSTDTQYF. The variable domain in full, with the rest retrieved from reference TRBV5-4 and TRBJ2-3, is ETGVTQSPTHLIKTRGQQVTLRCSSQSGHNTVSWYQQALGQGPQFIFQYYREEENGRGNFPPRFSGLQFPNYSSELNVNALELDDSALYLCASSPTGDTSTDTQYFGPGTRLTVL.

This chain links TRBV27 with TRBJ2-1, with 9 bases matching TRBD2. Germline values: CDR1 MNHEY, CDR2 SMNVEV (reference sequence). CDR3 length equals 15 residues. The J segment lost 8 bases and the V segment lost 7 bases, leaving 12 bases of the junction unmatched. The CDR3 here is CASTRSRIAGDEQFF. CDR3 sequence (DNA): TGTGCCAGCACCCGGTCGAGGATAGCGGGGGATGAGCAGTTCTTC.

The rearrangement joins TRBV19 to TRBJ2-7; D is perhaps TRBD1 or TRBD2 (5 bases each). Trimming stripped 5 bases from V and 6 bases from J, with 17 bases between. Germline V gene lookup returns CDR1 LNHDA and CDR2 SQIVND (reference sequence). The CDR3 is made up of 14 amino acids. CDR3 DNA sequence: TGTGCCAGTAGTCCTCGAGGGGTTCAAGGCGAGCAGTACTTC. Residues: CASSPRGVQGEQYF.

The chain links TRBV2 to TRBJ2-5; TRBD1 is a possible D gene (6 bases). The CDR3 has 12 amino acids. The V gene's germline CDR1 is SNHLY and CDR2 FYNNEI. Between the trimmed V and J ends, which lost 6 bases and 1 base, there was a span of 6 bases. The CDR3 sequence is CASRDSQETQYF. CDR3 bases: TGTGCCAGCAGGGACAGCCAAGAGACCCAGTACTTC.

The chain has TRBV6-2 or TRBV6-3 and TRBJ1-1; 8 bases are shared with TRBD1. Germline V CDR1 and CDR2: MNHEY, SVGEGT. Losses at the gene ends were 5 bases for V and 1 base for J; bases not matched to a gene: 18. This CDR3 is built from 19 residues. CDR3 in amino acids: CASSRAEDRATNWNTEAFF. In DNA form, the CDR3 reads TGTGCCAGCAGTCGTGCGGAGGACAGGGCAACAAACTGGAACACTGAAGCTTTCTTT.

The chain is built from TRBV28 and TRBJ1-5; D unresolved. The germline gives CDR1 MDHEN, CDR2 SYDVKM. This CDR3 spans 16 amino acids. V lost 2 bases and J lost 0, with 11 bases in between. CDR3 DNA: TGTGCCAGCAGTTTAGCGGCCACCTATAGCAATCAGCCCCAGCATTTT. Amino acid sequence: CASSLAATYSNQPQHF.

The J gene is TRBJ2-3, the V gene TRBV4-1; 9 positions match TRBD2. The CDR3 length is 16 residues. Trimming removed 6 bases from V and 4 bases from J; junction bases left unmatched: 11. Germline V gene sequence: CDR1 MGHRA, CDR2 YSYEKL. The CDR3 is CASRILAGGAPDTQYF. CDR3 sequence (DNA): TGCGCCAGCAGGATACTAGCGGGTGGCGCCCCAGATACGCAGTATTTT.

This clone was recorded a few times. One junction end does not reproduce the germline sequence, and a read error may be involved. The chain recombines TRBV27 with TRBJ1-2; D is perhaps TRBD1 (6 bases). CDR3 length equals 13 residues. Germline V gene lookup returns CDR1 MNHEY and CDR2 SMNVEV (reference sequence). Written as DNA, the CDR3 is TGTGCCAGCCGGGCGGGGGGGGCCTATCGCTACACCTTC. This encodes CASRAGGAYRYTF.

The gene calls are TRBV2 and TRBJ1-1; no reliable D call. This CDR3 contains 13 residues. CDR1 SNHLY and CDR2 FYNNEI come from the germline V gene. V was cut by 8 bases and J by 4 bases, with 14 bases left in between. The CDR3 sequence is CASGRTAGTEAFF. The CDR3 region has the DNA TGTGCCAGCGGGAGGACGGCCGGCACTGAAGCTTTCTTT.

This sequence joins TRBV5-4 and TRBJ1-1; D is unclear. CDR3 length: 13 residues. Germline loops: CDR1 SGHNT, CDR2 YYREEE (reference sequence). The V end was cut by 2 bases, the J end by 0 bases, with 5 bases between. The CDR3 coding sequence is TGTGCCAGCAGCTTCGAGATGAACACTGAAGCTTTCTTT. Its protein product is CASSFEMNTEAFF.

The chain carries TRBV28 and TRBJ1-1, with 8 bases matching TRBD1. The V gene's germline CDR1 is MDHEN and CDR2 SYDVKM. The V and J ends lost 3 bases and 6 bases, in that order; junction bases with no gene match: 9. The CDR3 spans 15 residues. CDR3 region: CASSFVDRGRAEAFF. CDR3 DNA: TGTGCCAGCAGTTTTGTTGACAGGGGAAGGGCTGAAGCTTTCTTT.

The V gene is TRBV11-2, the J gene TRBJ2-3; D tentatively fits TRBD1 or TRBD2 (6 bases each). Per germline, CDR1 SGHAT and CDR2 FQNNGV. The CDR3 has 18 residues. V shed 7 bases and J shed 1 base, with 24 bases lying between them. The CDR3 is CASTLRGDAQGGTDTQYF. DNA of the CDR3: TGTGCCAGCACCCTTAGGGGGGACGCCCAAGGGGGCACAGATACGCAGTATTTT. The whole variable domain, filled in from reference TRBV11-2 and TRBJ2-3, reads EAGVAQSPRYKIIEKRQSVAFWCNPISGHATLYWYQQILGQGPKLLIQFQNNGVVDDSQLPKDRFSAERLKGVDSTLKIQPAKLEDSAVYLCASTLRGDAQGGTDTQYFGPGTRLTVL.

The chain recombines TRBV4-1 with TRBJ1-2, with 9 bases aligning to TRBD1. Germline CDR1 reads MGHRA; CDR2 reads YSYEKL. Trimming cost V 0 bases and J 4 bases; bases outside gene matches: 0. This CDR3 region has 14 residues. The CDR3 sequence: CASSQETGGYGYTF. The DNA for the CDR3 is TGCGCCAGCAGCCAAGAGACAGGGGGCTATGGCTACACCTTC.

The chain joins TRBV27 to TRBJ1-5; D gene uncertain. V was cut by 5 bases and J by 2 bases, with 16 bases left in between. The V gene's germline CDR1 is MNHEY and CDR2 SMNVEV (reference sequence). The CDR3 sequence is 16 residues long. CDR3 sequence reads: CASSPGGLQRNQPQHF. Written as DNA, the CDR3 is TGTGCCAGCAGTCCGGGCGGGCTTCAACGCAATCAGCCCCAGCATTTT.

This rearrangement joins TRBV6-5 to TRBJ2-4; D gene uncertain. Germline lookup yields CDR1 MNHEY and CDR2 SVGAGI. The CDR3 length is 14 residues. Trimming removed 0 bases from V and 8 bases from J, with 11 bases in between. CDR3 DNA: TGTGCCAGCAGTTACTCTGGGCCAGAAGACATTCAGTACTTC. Its protein product is CASSYSGPEDIQYF.

This chain links TRBV4-3 with TRBJ2-3, with 8 bases identical to TRBD2. This CDR3 spans 15 amino acids. After removal of 0 bases from V and 5 bases from J, the junction contained 4 bases not matched to a gene. From germline, CDR1 is LGHNA and CDR2 YSLEER. The CDR3 nucleotides read TGCGCCAGCAGCCAAGATCTGGCGGGAGGAGATACGCAGTATTTT. It codes for CASSQDLAGGDTQYF.

In its sample, this clone was seen a few times. The V and J genes are TRBV9 and TRBJ1-2; maybe TRBD1 (6 bases). There are 16 residues in the CDR3. CDR1 SGDLS and CDR2 YYNGEE come from the germline V gene. Trimming shortened V by 4 bases and J by 7 bases, and 23 bases separated the two germline ends. The CDR3 DNA reads TGTGCCAGCAGCATCACCGCCGGAGGGGGTAGATCTGGCTACACCTTC. It specifies CASSITAGGGRSGYTF.

The chain uses TRBV19 and TRBJ2-1; maybe TRBD2 (6 bases). The CDR3 spans 14 residues. Germline V gene data show CDR1 as LNHDA and CDR2 as SQIVND (reference sequence). With 4 bases removed from V and 10 bases from J, the gap between germline ends came to 17 bases. CDR3 nucleotide sequence: TGTGCCAGTAGTAAGGTAGCGGTCGGAAGAGAGCAGTTCTTC. Translated, it gives CASSKVAVGREQFF.

This clone was picked up a small number of times. The V and J genes are TRBV6-1 and TRBJ2-5, with 12 bases that match TRBD2. The CDR3 is 15 residues long. Germline-derived CDR1 and CDR2 are MNHNS and SASEGT. Trimming cost V 2 bases and J 4 bases; bases outside gene matches: 2. The CDR3, as DNA: TGTGCCAGCAGTGAACTAGCGGGAGGGCCAGAGACCCAGTACTTC. Residues: CASSELAGGPETQYF.

V is TRBV19 and J is TRBJ2-7, with TRBD1 as a possible D gene (5 bases). V was trimmed by 3 bases and J by 5 bases, leaving 8 bases between them. CDR1 is LNHDA and CDR2 is SQIVND in the germline V gene (reference sequence). The CDR3 covers 12 residues. In nucleotides, the CDR3 is TGTGCCAGTAGTATGGGGCCGAACGAGCAGTACTTC. This gives the protein CASSMGPNEQYF.

CDR3 sequence reads: CASSPVGAPPYGYTF. The CDR3 nucleotides are TGTGCCAGCTCCCCGGTTGGGGCCCCACCGTATGGCTACACCTTC. The genes are TRBV18 and TRBJ1-2; weak D call: TRBD1 (5 bases). The length of the CDR3 is 15 residues. Trimming stripped 6 bases from V and 5 bases from J, with 19 bases between. Germline V gene sequence: CDR1 KGHSH, CDR2 LQKENI.

V usage is TRBV5-1 and J usage is TRBJ1-2; no clear D. Germline V gene lookup returns CDR1 SGHRS and CDR2 YFSETQ. The CDR3 totals 14 residues. Deletions cut 7 bases from V and 7 bases from J, with 20 bases between. CDR3 sequence: CASSISGDETGYTF. The CDR3 bases are TGCGCCAGCTCGATCTCTGGAGACGAGACTGGCTACACCTTC.

The rearrangement joins TRBV15 to TRBJ2-7, with D tentatively TRBD1 (5 bases). V dropped 2 bases and J dropped 0 bases, with 17 bases sitting between them. Germline assignment: CDR1 LNHNV and CDR2 YYDKDF (reference sequence). This CDR3 spans 17 amino acids. This chain's CDR3 is CATSRNYDRRSSYEQYF. The CDR3, as DNA: TGTGCCACCAGCAGAAACTACGACAGAAGGAGCTCCTACGAGCAGTACTTC.

The chain couples TRBV30 to TRBJ1-2; the D is unclear. Germline V gene data show CDR1 as GTSNPN and CDR2 as SVGIG (reference sequence). V lost 2 bases to trimming and J lost 7 bases, with 11 bases between them. The CDR3 spans 12 residues. The CDR3 loop reads CAWSRVTRGYTF. CDR3 nucleotides: TGTGCCTGGAGTAGGGTCACTCGTGGCTACACCTTC.

The V gene is TRBV3-1 (or the pseudogene TRBV3-2), the J gene TRBJ1-6, with 8 bases fitting TRBD1. In germline, CDR1 is LGHDT, CDR2 YNNKEL (reference sequence). This CDR3 spans 15 amino acids. Trimming cost V 5 bases and J 7 bases; bases outside gene matches: 7. CDR3 bases: TGTGCCAGCAGCACCCGGACAGGGTGGAATTCACCCCTCCACTTT. Its protein product is CASSTRTGWNSPLHF.

J is TRBJ1-4 and V is TRBV2; D unclear. Per the germline V gene, CDR1 is SNHLY and CDR2 is FYNNEI. The CDR3 totals 15 residues. The germline V and J ends were trimmed by 6 bases and 0 bases, with 11 bases remaining between them. CDR3 sequence: CASRPTDSTNEKLFF. CDR3 coding DNA: TGTGCCAGCAGACCTACAGACTCAACTAATGAAAAACTGTTTTTT.

J is TRBJ2-7 and V is TRBV28; tentatively, D is TRBD2 (6 bases). The length of the CDR3 is 17 residues. Trimming cost V 3 bases and J 1 base, with 19 bases left between them. Germline assignment: CDR1 MDHEN and CDR2 SYDVKM. The CDR3 sequence is CASSFTGRGRWSYEQYF. The CDR3 bases are TGTGCCAGCAGTTTTACCGGTAGAGGGAGGTGGTCCTACGAGCAGTACTTC.

The chain recombines TRBV19 with TRBJ1-1; TRBD1 matches 10 bases. This CDR3 spans 16 amino acids. Germline V gene lookup returns CDR1 LNHDA and CDR2 SQIVND (reference sequence). After removal of 3 bases from V and 2 bases from J, the junction contained 6 bases not matched to a gene. This CDR3 reads CASSMSRTGGNTEAFF. The CDR3 DNA follows: TGTGCCAGTAGTATGTCCCGGACAGGGGGAAACACTGAAGCTTTCTTT. The variable domain in full, completed from reference TRBV19 and TRBJ1-1, reads DGGITQSPKYLFRKEGQNVTLSCEQNLNHDAMYWYRQDPGQGLRLIYYSQIVNDFQKGDIAEGYSVSREKKESFPLTVTSAQKNPTAFYLCASSMSRTGGNTEAFFGQGTRLTVV.